A single sample gave rise to the 23 T cell receptor beta chains below, sequenced in a study of CD8+ T cells in alopecia areata. Extracted RNA was reverse transcribed into cDNA, the sequencing template. TCRdb's copy holds only in-frame clones and misses some; the assay was immunoSEQ multiplex PCR. The sample lists 150,000 to 250,000 clones, about 60% seen once, with approximately 3.4% in the top ten. Treatment indicated: oral pan-JAK inhibitor, 5-10 mg twice daily. This sample comprised CD4+ T cells sorted from blood, obtained at week 4, from a patient treated with tofacitinib. These receptors all stem from a human donor with alopecia areata.

This rearrangement joins TRBV10-3 to TRBJ2-7; D may be TRBD2 (6 bases). This CDR3 spans 17 amino acids. V shed 6 bases and J shed 7 bases, with 28 bases lying between them. The germline CDR1 and CDR2 sequences are ENHRY and SYGVKD. CDR3 sequence (DNA): TGTGCCATCAGAAGAACCCACCGGGAGTCGGCCGGAGGTGAGCAGTACTTC. It codes for CAIRRTHRESAGGEQYF.

The V and J genes are TRBV29-1 and TRBJ2-7, with TRBD1 identical over 8 bases. CDR1 and CDR2 (germline): SQVTM, ANQGSEA. Trimming took 7 bases from V and 5 from J; bases not matched to a gene: 13. The CDR3 totals 14 residues. The CDR3 reads CSAGSQGDGNEQYF. The DNA of the CDR3 is TGCAGCGCCGGATCACAGGGGGACGGAAACGAGCAGTACTTC.

V is TRBV5-1 and J is TRBJ1-4, with D unresolved. V lost 4 bases, J lost 0 bases, and 13 bases lay in between. The CDR3 length is 16 residues. Germline V gene sequence: CDR1 SGHRS, CDR2 YFSETQ. The CDR3 DNA reads TGCGCCAGCAGCCTTGGACGGATTGCAACTAATGAAAAACTGTTTTTT. Its translation is CASSLGRIATNEKLFF.

This clone was picked up one time. V and J are TRBV5-1 and TRBJ1-6; D gene ambiguous. The CDR3 has 15 amino acids. Germline assignment: CDR1 SGHRS and CDR2 YFSETQ. V was cut by 5 bases and J by 7 bases, with 16 bases left in between. CDR3 in amino acids: CASRAGSQTNSPLHF. CDR3 nucleotide sequence: TGCGCCAGCAGAGCGGGGAGCCAAACCAATTCACCCCTCCACTTT. The variable domain in full, with the rest retrieved from reference TRBV5-1 and TRBJ1-6, is KAGVTQTPRYLIKTRGQQVTLSCSPISGHRSVSWYQQTPGQGLQFLFEYFSETQRNKGNFPGRFSGRQFSNSRSEMNVSTLELGDSALYLCASRAGSQTNSPLHFGNGTRLTVT.

The gene calls are TRBV29-1 and TRBJ1-2; 7 bases are a match to TRBD1. V shed 6 bases and J 6 bases; nucleotides not matched to a gene: 7. The CDR3 has 12 amino acids. Germline V lookup: CDR1 SQVTM, CDR2 ANQGSEA. CDR3 in amino acids: CSVDDRVHGYTF. CDR3 DNA sequence: TGCAGCGTCGACGACAGGGTTCATGGCTACACCTTC. Full variable domain (outside the CDR3, taken from reference TRBV29-1 and TRBJ1-2): SAVISQKPSRDICQRGTSLTIQCQVDSQVTMMFWYRQQPGQSLTLIATANQGSEATYESGFVIDKFPISRPNLTFSTLTVSNMSPEDSSIYLCSVDDRVHGYTFGSGTRLTVV.

For this clone: One end of the junction is discordant with germline, which a read error may explain. This chain uses TRBV2 with TRBJ2-5; D gene ambiguous. The CDR3 runs 14 residues. Germline V gene lookup returns CDR1 SNHLY and CDR2 FYNNEI. The CDR3 sequence: CASTEVDPQETQYF. CDR3 DNA sequence: TGTGCCAGCACTGAAGTCGACCCGCAAGAGACCCAGTACTTC.

The chain uses TRBV30 and TRBJ1-2, with D possibly being TRBD1 (6 bases). Germline CDR1 is GTSNPN and CDR2 is SVGIG (reference sequence). V was shortened by 8 bases and J by 2 bases, with 24 bases between the two germline ends. The CDR3 has 16 amino acids. The CDR3 spells CALGVVTQGSNYGYTF. The CDR3 nucleotides read TGTGCCCTTGGAGTGGTAACCCAGGGGAGCAACTATGGCTACACCTTC.

This chain links TRBV4-3 with TRBJ1-1; D remains unclear. V lost 1 base and J lost 1, with 4 bases in between. The V gene's germline CDR1 is LGHNA and CDR2 YSLEER. The CDR3 sequence is 13 residues long. The CDR3 nucleotides are TGCGCCAGCAGCCAAGCGCCGAACACTGAAGCTTTCTTT. Amino acid sequence: CASSQAPNTEAFF.

About this clone: Germline and junction disagree at one end, which may indicate a read error. The V and J genes are TRBV30 and TRBJ2-7; D is possibly TRBD1 or TRBD2 (6 bases each). Germline CDR1 GTSNPN, CDR2 SVGIG (reference sequence). There are 13 residues in the CDR3. CDR3 protein: CAWSYGGHPLVNF. The CDR3 DNA is TGTGCCTGGAGTTACGGGGGACACCCTCTGGTAAACTTC.

The chain is built from TRBV30 and TRBJ1-2; 8 nucleotides match TRBD1. The V gene end was trimmed by 2 bases and the J gene end by 7 bases; junction bases not matched to a gene: 6. This CDR3 is 13 amino acids long. Germline CDR1 GTSNPN, CDR2 SVGIG (reference sequence). Here the CDR3 reads CAWSPRGTGGYTF. The CDR3 DNA is TGTGCCTGGAGTCCGCGGGGGACAGGTGGCTACACCTTC.

This CDR3 is CASSLNPIRGEAYQPQHF. In DNA form, the CDR3 reads TGTGCCAGCAGCTTAAACCCCATCCGCGGGGAAGCTTATCAGCCCCAGCATTTT. The J gene is TRBJ1-5, the V gene TRBV27; D call uncertain. The ends were cut back, 6 bases at V and 5 bases at J, with 26 bases in the middle. CDR1 and CDR2 from the germline V gene are MNHEY and SMNVEV (reference sequence). CDR3 length: 18 amino acids.

This clone was counted a few times. V and J are TRBV29-1 and TRBJ2-1, with 9 bases matching TRBD1. The CDR3 has 13 residues. Trimming removed 5 bases from V and 10 bases from J; junction bases left unmatched: 9. Germline-derived CDR1 and CDR2 are SQVTM and ANQGSEA. The CDR3 nucleotides are TGCAGCGTTCCCTACAGGGGGCTCGGGGAGCAGTTCTTC. It specifies CSVPYRGLGEQFF.

The gene calls are TRBV4-1 and TRBJ1-4; maybe TRBD1 (5 bases). This CDR3 is built from 15 residues. Trimming stripped 3 bases from V and 7 bases from J, with 15 bases between. Germline V gene sequence: CDR1 MGHRA, CDR2 YSYEKL. The CDR3 here is CASSQFDSLGEKLFF. CDR3 DNA sequence: TGCGCCAGCAGCCAGTTCGACAGCCTGGGTGAAAAACTGTTTTTT.

This clone appeared a few times. V gene TRBV28 combines with J gene TRBJ2-5; perhaps TRBD2 as D (5 bases). V was pared by 3 bases and J by 2 bases, with 10 bases between. Germline CDR1 and CDR2: MDHEN and SYDVKM. The CDR3 spans 14 residues. The CDR3: CASSLPGGQETQYF. The CDR3, as DNA: TGTGCCAGCAGTTTGCCAGGAGGACAAGAGACCCAGTACTTC.

The chain has TRBV7-9 and TRBJ2-3; the D is unclear. V was pared by 5 bases and J by 8 bases, with 14 bases between. The V gene's germline CDR1 is SEHNR and CDR2 FQNEAQ (reference sequence). CDR3 length: 13 amino acids. The chain's CDR3 is CASSRLRARTQYF. The CDR3, as DNA: TGTGCCAGCAGCCGACTCCGGGCTCGTACGCAGTATTTT.

This clone was detected only once. This chain's CDR3 is CSVDRGRASYEQYF. Written as DNA, the CDR3 is TGCAGCGTTGATCGGGGTAGAGCCTCCTACGAGCAGTACTTC. This chain links TRBV29-1 with TRBJ2-7; maybe TRBD2 (5 bases). Trimming stripped 3 bases from V and 0 bases from J, with 12 bases between. Germline V lookup: CDR1 SQVTM, CDR2 ANQGSEA. The CDR3 contains 14 residues.

This clone was recorded a few times. V gene TRBV2 combines with J gene TRBJ2-3, with a possible D match to TRBD2 (7 bases). This CDR3 region has 13 residues. Trimming took off 8 bases at V and 2 bases at J, with 11 bases between the two ends. Germline-derived CDR1 and CDR2 are SNHLY and FYNNEI. As DNA, the CDR3 is TGTGCCAGCGGGCGGGGGCCCACAGATACGCAGTATTTT. This encodes CASGRGPTDTQYF.

This clone was observed a handful of times. V usage is TRBV30 and J usage is TRBJ2-1; 8 bases are shared with TRBD1. CDR1 is GTSNPN, CDR2 SVGIG, per germline (reference sequence). The CDR3 has 13 residues. Trimming cost V 5 bases and J 2 bases; bases outside gene matches: 2. The CDR3 DNA sequence: TGTGCCTGGGGGACAGGAGCCTACAATGAGCAGTTCTTC. It codes for CAWGTGAYNEQFF. Full variable domain (remainder filled in from reference TRBV30 and TRBJ2-1): SQTIHQWPATLVQPVGSPLSLECTVEGTSNPNLYWYRQAAGRGLQLLFYSVGIGQISSEVPQNLSASRPQDRQFILSSKKLLLSDSGFYLCAWGTGAYNEQFFGPGTRLTVL.

The V gene is TRBV20-1, the J gene TRBJ1-1, with D tentatively TRBD1 (6 bases). The germline V gene has CDR1 DFQATT and CDR2 SNEGSKA (reference sequence). There are 11 residues in the CDR3. CDR3 protein: CRPGHLTEAFF. Written as DNA, the CDR3 is TGCAGACCGGGACACCTCACTGAAGCTTTCTTT.

V gene TRBV27 combines with J gene TRBJ2-3, with D possibly matching TRBD1 (6 bases). Trimming stripped 3 bases from V and 14 bases from J, with 24 bases between. Germline CDR1 MNHEY, CDR2 SMNVEV (reference sequence). CDR3 size: 15 residues. In nucleotides, the CDR3 is TGTGCCAGCAGTTTCAGGGCGGCGGACAGACCACGAACGTATTTT. Its translation is CASSFRAADRPRTYF.

The chain combines TRBV7-8 with TRBJ2-5, with 11 bases identical to TRBD2. V was pared by 5 bases and J by 5 bases, with 10 bases of the junction left unmatched. The CDR3 has 16 residues. CDR1 SGHVS and CDR2 FQNEAQ come from the germline V gene. The DNA for the CDR3 is TGTGCCAGCAGCACTATCCTAGCGGGGGGTCTTGAGACCCAGTACTTC. Its translation: CASSTILAGGLETQYF.

The V and J genes are TRBV9 and TRBJ2-3; TRBD1 or TRBD2 may be the D gene (5 bases each). V shed 6 bases and J shed 2 bases, with 13 bases lying between them. The CDR3 covers 14 residues. The germline V gene encodes CDR1 SGDLS and CDR2 YYNGEE. The CDR3 bases are TGTGCCAGCAAAAGTACCGGGACCACAGATACGCAGTATTTT. This encodes CASKSTGTTDTQYF.

V and J are TRBV7-8 and TRBJ1-2; D may be TRBD1 (6 bases). Trimming cost V 5 bases and J 7 bases, with 20 bases left between them. Germline CDR1 and CDR2: SGHVS and FQNEAQ. This CDR3 region has 15 residues. The CDR3, as DNA: TGTGCCAGCAGCGCACGGTTACCGGGGGCTCGTGGCTACACCTTC. It codes for CASSARLPGARGYTF.